The entry that follows covers one T cell receptor beta chain sequence. Its antigen is currently unknown. The data stem from a study of T cell repertoires in cytomegalovirus infection. Study details: Indications of both CMV infection and matching HLA type were provided by public TCR beta signatures. Overall study results and limits: CMV-specific TCR beta clonotypes restricted by HLA-C were the ones dominating the ex vivo response. The cumulative frequency of public TCR beta families identified carriers of CMV plus the relevant HLA.

TCRdb processed the reads anew with MiXCR; each CDR3 protein has one entry. The sample comprises about 490,000 distinct CDR3 sequences, 11% of which are singletons, and roughly 10% rests with the top ten. CDR1 SGHTA and CDR2 FQGTGA come from the germline V gene. The trim removed 4 bases at V and 5 bases at J, leaving 5 bases unmatched. This CDR3 region has 14 residues. The sequencing input was PBMCs. The genes are TRBV7-3 and TRBJ1-5; 7 bases are a match to TRBD1. The clonotype was recovered from a human donor in good health (CMV status not recorded). Some clones in this sample may be carry-over from other donors' samples. Written as DNA, the CDR3 is TGTGCCAGCAGCTCTCGACAGGGTGATCAGCCCCAGCATTTT. It is translated as CASSSRQGDQPQHF.